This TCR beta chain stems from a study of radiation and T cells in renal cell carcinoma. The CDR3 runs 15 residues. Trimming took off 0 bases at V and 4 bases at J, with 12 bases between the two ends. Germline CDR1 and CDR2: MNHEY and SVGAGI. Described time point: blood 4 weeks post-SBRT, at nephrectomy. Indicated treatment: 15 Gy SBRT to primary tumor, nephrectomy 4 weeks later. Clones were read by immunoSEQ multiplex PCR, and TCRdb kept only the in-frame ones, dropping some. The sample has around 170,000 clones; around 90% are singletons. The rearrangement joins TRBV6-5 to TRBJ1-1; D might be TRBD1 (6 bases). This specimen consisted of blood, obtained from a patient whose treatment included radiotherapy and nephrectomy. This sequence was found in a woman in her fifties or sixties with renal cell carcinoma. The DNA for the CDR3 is TGTGCCAGCAGTTACTCGACAGGAGGGTCCACTGAAGCTTTCTTT. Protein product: CASSYSTGGSTEAFF.